This T cell receptor (beta chain) is from a study of CD8 T cells in Susac syndrome. Trimming cost V 6 bases and J 4 bases, with 9 bases left between them. The CDR3 has 12 residues. From germline, CDR1 is PRHDT and CDR2 FYEKMQ (reference sequence). This clonotype is a singleton in its sample. Negative isolation was applied to CD8+ and CD4+ T cells, and FACS enrichment was applied to TEMRA cells. RNA, at about 0.45 to 1 ug, was reverse transcribed with random hexamers. MiXCR, applied by TCRdb to the immunoSEQ multiplex PCR reads, yields one record per CDR3 protein. The sample records about 290,000 distinct CDR3 sequences, 89% being singletons.

The V call is TRBV13, the J call TRBJ2-5; D remains ambiguous. This sequence was found in a human donor with multiple sclerosis. Sample: CD8+ T cells from PBMCs. CDR3 DNA: TGTGCCAGCAGTTACCAACGAGAGACCCAGTACTTC. It translates to CASSYQRETQYF. Looking up the rest from reference TRBV13 and TRBJ2-5 gives the full variable domain: AAGVIQSPRHLIKEKRETATLKCYPIPRHDTVYWYQQGPGQDPQFLISFYEKMQSDKGSIPDRFSAQQFSDYHSELNMSSLELGDSALYFCASSYQRETQYFGPGTRLLVL.